The 26 T cell receptor beta chains below all came from one sample that was sequenced in a study of T-cell memory formation after mild COVID-19. TCRdb ran MiXCR on the 5' RACE reads and lists one entry per CDR3 protein. The sample records about 240,000 distinct CDR3 sequences, over 8.5% being singletons. Source material: PBMCs or a T cell subset sorted from them (not recorded which). These receptors came from a man younger than 30 who had mild COVID-19 (a few samples of this study predate the infection). Cell type and time point are not known.

The table lists this clonotype with a few counts. The CDR3 region is CASSIELGEQYF. CDR3 DNA: TGTGCCAGCAGCATCGAACTGGGCGAGCAGTACTTC. The genes are TRBV9 and TRBJ2-7; no reliable D call. The germline V and J ends were trimmed by 4 bases and 6 bases, with 11 bases remaining between them. CDR1 and CDR2 from the germline V gene are SGDLS and YYNGEE. There are 12 residues in the CDR3.

This rearrangement joins TRBV24-1 to TRBJ2-1; a weak D match, TRBD2 (6 bases). This CDR3 is built from 14 residues. The V gene lost 2 bases and the J gene lost 6 bases, with 10 bases spanning the gap. Germline CDR1 KGHDR, CDR2 SFDVKD. CDR3 bases: TGTGCCACCAGTGATTGGCGGAGGGGCAATGAGCAGTTCTTC. Amino acid sequence: CATSDWRRGNEQFF.

In regard to this clonotype: Germline is not matched at one junction end, which may reflect a read error. This sequence joins TRBV9 and TRBJ2-1, with D perhaps being TRBD1 or TRBD2 (5 bases each). Looked up from germline, CDR1 is SGDLS and CDR2 is YYNGEE. This CDR3 is built from 15 residues. DNA for the CDR3: TGTGCCGGCAGCGCCGGGGCTTTGAAATACAATGAGCAGTTCTTC. Translating it yields CAGSAGALKYNEQFF.

The genes are TRBV9 and TRBJ1-2; 8 nucleotides line up with TRBD1. Germline trimming cut 0 bases from V and 7 bases from J; bases unmatched to any gene: 14. The CDR3 covers 17 residues. From germline, CDR1 is SGDLS and CDR2 YYNGEE. The CDR3 DNA reads TGTGCCAGCAGCGTAGGGGGGACAGGTTCATCATCCCGTGGCTACACCTTC. Translation gives CASSVGGTGSSSRGYTF.

The rearrangement joins TRBV12-3 or TRBV12-4 to TRBJ2-5, with a weak D call TRBD1 (6 bases). CDR3 length equals 14 residues. V lost 7 bases to trimming and J lost 5 bases, with 17 bases between them. The CDR3 region is CASTPWATGETQYF. CDR3 in DNA: TGTGCCAGCACCCCCTGGGCCACAGGGGAGACCCAGTACTTC.

This clonotype was seen many times. The rearrangement links TRBV3-1 to TRBJ1-2, with a weak D call TRBD1 (5 bases). The CDR3 runs to 14 residues. Per the germline V gene, CDR1 is LGHDT and CDR2 is YNNKEL (reference sequence). Deletions cut 4 bases from V and 5 bases from J, with 14 bases between. DNA for the CDR3: TGTGCCAGCAGCCCTCCGGAGGGGACTTATGGCTACACCTTC. It specifies CASSPPEGTYGYTF. Drawing the rest from reference TRBV3-1 and TRBJ1-2, the complete variable domain is DTAVSQTPKYLVTQMGNDKSIKCEQNLGHDTMYWYKQDSKKFLKIMFSYNNKELIINETVPNRFSPKSPDKAHLNLHINSLELGDSAVYFCASSPPEGTYGYTFGSGTRLTVV.

The chain couples TRBV5-1 to TRBJ2-6; weak D call: TRBD1 (6 bases). The CDR3 contains 16 residues. V was pared by 2 bases and J by 0 bases, with 9 bases between. Germline CDR1 SGHRS, CDR2 YFSETQ. The CDR3 spells CASSFPDSSGANVLTF. CDR3 coding DNA: TGCGCCAGCAGCTTCCCGGACAGCTCTGGGGCCAACGTCCTGACTTTC.

The gene calls are TRBV4-1 and TRBJ1-3; D is unresolved. The CDR3 length is 14 residues. The V gene lost 0 bases and the J gene lost 0 bases, with 3 bases spanning the gap. Germline V gene sequence: CDR1 MGHRA, CDR2 YSYEKL. In DNA, the CDR3 is TGCGCCAGCAGCCAAGAGGACTCTGGAAACACCATATATTTT. As protein: CASSQEDSGNTIYF.

This clonotype turned up a few times. V gene TRBV7-2 combines with J gene TRBJ2-2, with TRBD2 matching over 9 bases. V lost 4 bases, J lost 2 bases, and 11 bases stayed unmatched. Germline values: CDR1 SGHTA, CDR2 FQGNSA. This CDR3 has 18 residues. Here the CDR3 reads CASSSRVASGVNTGELFF. The CDR3 nucleotides are TGTGCCAGCAGCTCGCGGGTGGCTAGCGGGGTCAACACCGGGGAGCTGTTTTTT. Using reference TRBV7-2 and TRBJ2-2 for the parts outside the CDR3, the full variable domain is GAGVSQSPSNKVTEKGKDVELRCDPISGHTALYWYRQSLGQGLEFLIYFQGNSAPDKSGLPSDRFSAERTGGSVSTLTIQRTQQEDSAVYLCASSSRVASGVNTGELFFGEGSRLTVL.

This clonotype came up a few times. The rearrangement links TRBV12-3 or TRBV12-4 to TRBJ1-1, with D maybe TRBD1 (6 bases). The V end lost 7 bases, the J end lost 8 bases, and 14 bases lay between the germline ends. The CDR3 is made up of 12 amino acids. The DNA of the CDR3 is TGTGCCAGCATCGAAAGGACAGCAGAAGCTTTCTTT. It is translated as CASIERTAEAFF.

The chain employs TRBV5-1 and TRBJ2-5, with D hard to call. The CDR3 covers 14 residues. With 1 base removed from V and 5 bases from J, the gap between germline ends came to 12 bases. Germline lookup yields CDR1 SGHRS and CDR2 YFSETQ. CDR3 region: CASSLNSFGETQYF. CDR3 bases: TGCGCCAGCAGCTTGAATAGCTTCGGGGAGACCCAGTACTTC.

The chain combines TRBV30 with TRBJ2-7; D may be TRBD1 (7 bases). The germline CDR1 and CDR2 sequences are GTSNPN and SVGIG (reference sequence). This CDR3 spans 12 amino acids. CDR3 in DNA: TGTGCTCGCGGGACAGAGTCCTACGAGCAGTACTTC. This codes for CARGTESYEQYF. Full variable domain (outside the CDR3, taken from reference TRBV30 and TRBJ2-7): SQTIHQWPATLVQPVGSPLSLECTVEGTSNPNLYWYRQAAGRGLQLLFYSVGIGQISSEVPQNLSASRPQDRQFILSSKKLLLSDSGFYLCARGTESYEQYFGPGTRLTVT.

This clonotype was observed a few times. V gene TRBV27 combines with J gene TRBJ1-2, with a tentative D call TRBD1 (5 bases). With 7 bases removed from V and 8 bases from J, the gap between germline ends came to 17 bases. The CDR3 length is 13 residues. The germline CDR1 and CDR2 sequences are MNHEY and SMNVEV (reference sequence). The CDR3 region has the DNA TGTGCCAGCAAGAGACACGGGACTGGCGGCTACACCTTC. It translates to CASKRHGTGGYTF.

The chain combines TRBV7-2 with TRBJ2-5; 8 nucleotides agree with TRBD2. Germline V lookup: CDR1 SGHTA, CDR2 FQGNSA. Losses at the gene ends were 2 bases for V and 5 bases for J; bases not matched to a gene: 10. The CDR3 length is 16 residues. The CDR3 here is CASSLKSSGGGETQYF. CDR3 in DNA: TGTGCCAGCAGCTTAAAGTCCAGCGGGGGCGGGGAGACCCAGTACTTC.

This clonotype has at least ten counts. V is TRBV7-9 and J is TRBJ2-1; no definite D call. Germline V gene sequence: CDR1 SEHNR, CDR2 FQNEAQ (reference sequence). Trimming removed 6 bases at V and 5 bases at J, with 8 bases between. This CDR3 is 12 amino acids long. The CDR3 loop reads CASSHRDNEQFF. CDR3 bases: TGTGCCAGCAGTCATAGGGACAATGAGCAGTTCTTC.

In nucleotides, the CDR3 is TGTGCCAGCAGCCCGGGACCATCCTACAATGAGCAGTTCTTC. Protein sequence: CASSPGPSYNEQFF. The rearrangement uses TRBV7-2 and TRBJ2-1; D may be TRBD1 or TRBD2 (5 bases each). CDR3 size: 14 residues. The V end was cut by 5 bases, the J end by 1 base, with 9 bases between. CDR1 and CDR2 from the germline V gene are SGHTA and FQGNSA.

This clonotype came up a few times. The genes are TRBV28 and TRBJ1-5; 8 nucleotides line up with TRBD1. The ends lost 0 bases at V and 2 bases at J; junction bases unmatched: 6. Germline CDR1 and CDR2: MDHEN and SYDVKM. This CDR3 comprises 17 residues. CDR3 bases: TGTGCCAGCAGTTTATGGAGGACAGGGCTGGGCAATCAGCCCCAGCATTTT. Protein product: CASSLWRTGLGNQPQHF.

This chain links TRBV5-1 with TRBJ1-1; 10 nucleotides line up with TRBD1. The CDR3 sequence is 16 residues long. Germline lookup yields CDR1 SGHRS and CDR2 YFSETQ. The J segment lost 1 base and the V segment lost 4 bases, leaving 7 bases of the junction unmatched. CDR3 residues: CASSGGTGEANTEAFF. The CDR3 DNA sequence: TGCGCCAGCAGCGGCGGGACAGGGGAAGCGAACACTGAAGCTTTCTTT.

This clonotype was recorded at least ten times. This chain joins TRBV7-2 and TRBJ1-4; possibly TRBD1 for D (5 bases). Trimming cost V 5 bases and J 8 bases, with 12 bases left between them. The CDR3 runs 13 residues. Germline V gene sequence: CDR1 SGHTA, CDR2 FQGNSA. CDR3 sequence (DNA): TGTGCCAGCAGCGTACAGGTGCGCGAAAAACTGTTTTTT. It codes for CASSVQVREKLFF. The complete variable domain, with remaining parts taken from reference TRBV7-2 and TRBJ1-4, reads GAGVSQSPSNKVTEKGKDVELRCDPISGHTALYWYRQSLGQGLEFLIYFQGNSAPDKSGLPSDRFSAERTGGSVSTLTIQRTQQEDSAVYLCASSVQVREKLFFGSGTQLSVL.

There are a few counts of this clonotype. V is TRBV27 and J is TRBJ1-2, with D possibly being TRBD1 (5 bases). Germline V lookup: CDR1 MNHEY, CDR2 SMNVEV (reference sequence). V was pared by 10 bases and J by 6 bases, with 18 bases between. The CDR3 loop spans 13 amino acids. The CDR3 DNA reads as TGTGCCACGACCCGGCAGGGTGGGGATGGCTACACCTTC. This gives the protein CATTRQGGDGYTF.

Only a few counts were recorded for this clonotype. J is TRBJ2-5 and V is TRBV7-3; 9 bases fit TRBD2. The CDR3 runs to 18 residues. J gave up 2 bases and V 1 base, and 11 bases lay outside the gene matches. The germline CDR1 and CDR2 sequences are SGHTA and FQGTGA. The CDR3 here is CASSLNGRGAGGQETQYF. For the CDR3, the DNA is TGTGCCAGCAGCTTAAACGGTCGAGGTGCGGGGGGGCAAGAGACCCAGTACTTC.

This clonotype was counted between two and nine times. CDR3 in amino acids: CSQGQETQYF. The CDR3 region has the DNA TGCAGCCAGGGACAAGAGACCCAGTACTTC. The V gene is TRBV29-1, the J gene TRBJ2-5, with a tentative D call TRBD1 (5 bases). This CDR3 contains 10 residues. V lost 8 bases and J lost 2, with 6 bases in between. Germline assignment: CDR1 SQVTM and CDR2 ANQGSEA.

This clonotype was seen many times. This chain's CDR3 is CASSLDSGGYTF. CDR3 in DNA: TGTGCCAGCAGCTTAGATAGTGGTGGCTACACCTTC. The V and J genes are TRBV7-2 and TRBJ1-2, with D hard to call. Trimming cost V 1 base and J 7 bases, with 7 bases left between them. Germline V gene data show CDR1 as SGHTA and CDR2 as FQGNSA. CDR3 length equals 12 residues.

This rearrangement joins TRBV10-3 to TRBJ2-3; TRBD1 aligns across 8 bases. The CDR3 totals 17 residues. The V gene end was trimmed by 11 bases and the J gene end by 0 bases; junction bases not matched to a gene: 16. The V gene's germline CDR1 is ENHRY and CDR2 SYGVKD. The CDR3, as DNA: TGTGCCCCCGGGGAGCAGGGGGCTTACCGTAGCACAGATACGCAGTATTTT. Residues: CAPGEQGAYRSTDTQYF.

This clonotype was found a few times. DNA for the CDR3: TGTGCCAGCAGCTATAGCGGGGGGTACACAGATACGCAGTATTTT. Translated, it gives CASSYSGGYTDTQYF. J is TRBJ2-3 and V is TRBV9; 10 bases match TRBD2. The ends lost 4 bases at V and 2 bases at J; junction bases unmatched: 4. The length of the CDR3 is 15 residues. In germline, CDR1 is SGDLS, CDR2 YYNGEE. The whole variable domain, remainder taken from reference TRBV9 and TRBJ2-3, is DSGVTQTPKHLITATGQRVTLRCSPRSGDLSVYWYQQSLDQGLQFLIQYYNGEERAKGNILERFSAQQFPDLHSELNLSSLELGDSALYFCASSYSGGYTDTQYFGPGTRLTVL.

At least ten counts were recorded for this clonotype. This chain uses TRBV5-6 with TRBJ2-7; 7 bases fit TRBD1. V was clipped by 0 bases and J by 3 bases; unmatched bases: 3. The CDR3 spans 14 residues. CDR1 SGHDT and CDR2 YYEEEE come from the germline V gene. The CDR3 region is CASSLGGDSYEQYV. The DNA of the CDR3 is TGTGCCAGCAGCTTGGGAGGGGACAGCTACGAGCAGTACGTC.